The clone carrying this T cell receptor (beta chain) has just a few counts. Antigen: not known. The data were taken from a study of blood T cells in healthy people across ages. For the second PCR, which ran for 7 to 11 cycles, a sample-barcoded 5' primer and a J-beta primer mix were used. One entry per CDR3 protein results from TCRdb running MiXCR on the 5' RACE reads. Of over 600,000 distinct CDR3 sequences listed, around 50% are singletons. Aged about 6 to 100, donors were systemically healthy Caucasians from Russia. The amount of total RNA extracted per sample was at least 5.5 micrograms. General observations from the study: Whereas aged donors had fewer naive CD4+ cells, long-lived donors had more of them and higher diversity. Unsorted PBMCs prevented conclusive naive versus antigen-experienced comparison.

The CDR3 length is 17 residues. Germline values: CDR1 SGHDN, CDR2 FVKESK. The V and J ends lost 3 bases and 1 base respectively, with 13 bases between them. Sequencing was carried out using blood. V is TRBV14 and J is TRBJ2-6; D is possibly TRBD2 (6 bases). The TCR originated in a man in his forties or fifties in good health. This CDR3 is CASSQEAGRSGANVLTF. The CDR3, as DNA: TGTGCCAGCAGCCAGGAGGCAGGGAGGTCTGGGGCCAACGTCCTGACTTTC.